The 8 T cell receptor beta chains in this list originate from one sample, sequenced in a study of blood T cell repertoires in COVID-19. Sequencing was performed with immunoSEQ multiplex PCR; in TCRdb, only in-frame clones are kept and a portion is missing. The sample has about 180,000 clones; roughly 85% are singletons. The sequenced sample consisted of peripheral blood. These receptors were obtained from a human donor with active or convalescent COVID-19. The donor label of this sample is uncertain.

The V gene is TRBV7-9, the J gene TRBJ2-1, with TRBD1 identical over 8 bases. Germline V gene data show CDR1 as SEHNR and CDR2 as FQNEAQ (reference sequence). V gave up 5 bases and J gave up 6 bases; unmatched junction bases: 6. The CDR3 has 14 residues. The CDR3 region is CASSRGQGGNEQFF. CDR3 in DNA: TGTGCCAGCAGCCGCGGACAGGGTGGCAATGAGCAGTTCTTC.

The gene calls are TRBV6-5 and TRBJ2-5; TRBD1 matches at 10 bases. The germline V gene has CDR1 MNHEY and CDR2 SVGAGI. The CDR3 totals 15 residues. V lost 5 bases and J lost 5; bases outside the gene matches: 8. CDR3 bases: TGTGCCAGCAGTCAAAGACAGGGGGCATGGGAGACCCAGTACTTC. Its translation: CASSQRQGAWETQYF.

CDR3 loop: CASSQDQGKWNEKLFF. CDR3 bases: TGTGCCAGCAGCCAGGACCAGGGAAAGTGGAATGAAAAACTGTTTTTT. The V and J genes are TRBV3-1 (or the pseudogene TRBV3-2) and TRBJ1-4; TRBD1 is a possible D gene (5 bases). V was clipped by 3 bases and J by 5 bases, with 16 bases between them. Germline-derived CDR1 and CDR2 are LGHDT and YNNKEL (reference sequence). CDR3 length equals 16 residues.

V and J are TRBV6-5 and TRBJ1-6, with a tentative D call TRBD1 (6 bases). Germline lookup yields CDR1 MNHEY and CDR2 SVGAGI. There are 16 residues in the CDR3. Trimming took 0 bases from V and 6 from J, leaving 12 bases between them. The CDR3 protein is CASSYSPGHLNSPLHF. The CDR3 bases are TGTGCCAGCAGTTACTCCCCGGGACACCTTAATTCACCCCTCCACTTT.

CDR3 sequence reads: CASSLVTAGGLYEQYF. CDR3 DNA: TGTGCCAGCAGCTTGGTTACAGCGGGAGGGCTCTACGAGCAGTACTTC. V gene TRBV5-4 combines with J gene TRBJ2-7; TRBD2 aligns across 10 bases. The CDR3 loop spans 16 amino acids. The J segment lost 3 bases and the V segment lost 0 bases, leaving 6 bases of the junction unmatched. CDR1 is SGHNT, CDR2 YYREEE, per germline (reference sequence).

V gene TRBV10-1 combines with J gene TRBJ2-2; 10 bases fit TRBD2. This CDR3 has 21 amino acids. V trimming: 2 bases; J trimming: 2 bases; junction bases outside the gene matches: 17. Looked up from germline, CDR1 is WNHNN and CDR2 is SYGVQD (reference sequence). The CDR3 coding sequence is TGCGCCAGCAGTGAGGTCGCTAGCGGGGGCCTAACATATCGAAACACCGGGGAGCTGTTTTTT. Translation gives CASSEVASGGLTYRNTGELFF.

CDR3 sequence reads: CASQGLVTGELFF. The CDR3 bases are TGTGCCAGCCAGGGACTAGTAACCGGGGAGCTGTTTTTT. The chain is built from TRBV12-3 or TRBV12-4 and TRBJ2-2; 8 nucleotides line up with TRBD2. The CDR3 is 13 amino acids. Trimming removed 8 bases from V and 5 bases from J; junction bases left unmatched: 4.

CDR3 loop: CASSLLSSGNTIYF. CDR3 coding DNA: TGTGCCAGCAGTTTGTTGAGCTCTGGAAACACCATATATTTT. The chain recombines TRBV28 with TRBJ1-3; D is unresolved. Germline V gives CDR1 MDHEN, CDR2 SYDVKM. The CDR3 loop spans 14 amino acids. V lost 3 bases, J lost 0 bases, and 6 bases lay in between.